The clone carrying this TCR beta chain appeared a single time. This record belongs to a study of immune cell composition in non-small cell lung cancer. This table comes from immunoSEQ multiplex PCR, and its TCRdb copy is limited to in-frame clones, with some not included. The repertoire consists of 2,500 to 3,500 clones, with around three quarters occurring once and the leading ten covering more than 10%. Trimming removed 2 bases at V and 0 bases at J, with 11 bases between. This CDR3 spans 17 amino acids. Germline loops: CDR1 SGHTA, CDR2 FQGNSA. The clonotype comes from a human donor with non-small cell lung cancer. Sample: lung tumor tissue. V and J are TRBV7-2 and TRBJ1-6; D remains ambiguous. CDR3 in DNA: TGTGCCAGCAGCTTACTGGGGAGGAGCTCCTATAATTCACCCCTCCACTTT. Translation: CASSLLGRSSYNSPLHF.